The present T cell receptor (beta chain) was sequenced within a study of cytomegalovirus exposure and HLA in healthy donors. About the research overall: Earlier findings included 90 million to 120 million unique TCR beta sequences obtained from about 170 million T cells.

About this clone itself: Its specificity is unknown.

Study-wide findings and caveats: The study listed 150 to 200 cytomegalovirus-associated TCR beta chains. The authors assumed roughly uniform sequencing depth across donors for presence/absence analyses.

This PCR relied on a set of 60 Vbeta primers and 13 Jbeta primers. Profiling relied on immunoSEQ multiplex PCR, and the TCRdb table lists in-frame clones only, not all of them. This table holds around 140,000 clones. The germline CDR1 and CDR2 sequences are LNHDA and SQIVND (reference sequence). There are 13 residues in the CDR3. The ends were cut back, 4 bases at V and 2 bases at J, with 8 bases in the middle. The sample taken for sequencing was PBMCs. The receptor comes from a woman aged 40 to 50 in good health and CMV-seronegative. V and J are TRBV19 and TRBJ1-1; no reliable D call. The CDR3: CASSNEVNTEAFF. Here the CDR3 DNA reads TGTGCCAGTAGTAATGAGGTAAACACTGAAGCTTTCTTT.